What follows are 8 T cell receptor beta chains derived from one specimen sequenced in a study of T-cell reconstitution after alpha-beta-depleted transplantation in children (dated by TCRdb to the mid-2010s). Library preparation employed PCR. TCRdb shows the sequencer as Illumina HiSeq 2500. Molecular barcoding was employed in the preparation of TCR libraries, with unique molecular identifiers being used to normalize TCRbeta repertoire quantification. TCRdb reanalyzed the raw reads on its own, using fastp at Q25 for trimming and MiXCR for clone calling, and kept in-frame beta chains. A single entry per CDR3 protein holds the most common genes and DNA from its merged rows. The sample table contains roughly 170,000 distinct CDR3 sequences; only one count was recorded for around 7% of them. Of the sample, about 3% is held by the ten largest clones. Here the sequenced sample was PBMCs from the stem cell graft donor, taken from the stem cell graft. These receptors were collected from a human donor who donated a stem cell graft to a child with Wiskott-Aldrich syndrome.

In its sample, this clonotype was seen many times. This chain joins TRBV7-9 and TRBJ2-7; D is ambiguous. V was cut by 0 bases and J by 6 bases, with 12 bases left in between. Germline CDR1 and CDR2: SEHNR and FQNEAQ (reference sequence). CDR3 length equals 14 residues. The CDR3 nucleotides read TGTGCCAGCAGCTTAGCGTCAATCTCGTCCGAGCAGTACTTC. Encoded protein: CASSLASISSEQYF.

This clonotype showed up just a few times. The CDR3 spells CASSKDSADIQYF. The CDR3 DNA reads as TGCGCCAGCAGTAAAGACAGCGCGGACATTCAGTACTTC. The chain couples TRBV10-1 to TRBJ2-4, with TRBD1 as a possible D gene (5 bases). The CDR3 has 13 residues. Per germline, CDR1 WNHNN and CDR2 SYGVQD (reference sequence). Trimming stripped 5 bases from V and 8 bases from J, with 13 bases between.

A few counts support this clonotype. The V gene is TRBV7-2, the J gene TRBJ1-5; D remains ambiguous. The V gene lost 1 base and the J gene lost 7 bases, with 8 bases spanning the gap. Germline CDR1 SGHTA, CDR2 FQGNSA. The CDR3 runs to 13 residues. The CDR3 DNA follows: TGTGCCAGCAGCTTAGGGCACGGGCAGCCCCAGCATTTT. Residues: CASSLGHGQPQHF.

This clonotype came up many times. The V gene is TRBV12-3 or TRBV12-4, the J gene TRBJ2-3; TRBD2 aligns across 13 bases. Trimming took 10 bases from V and 0 from J; bases not matched to a gene: 16. This CDR3 is built from 19 residues. CDR3 in amino acids: CATRKWGLAGSGSTDTQYF. For the CDR3, the DNA is TGTGCCACGAGAAAATGGGGACTAGCGGGGTCGGGAAGCACAGATACGCAGTATTTT.

This clonotype was seen at least ten times. This sequence joins TRBV20-1 and TRBJ2-7; D unclear. Germline V gives CDR1 DFQATT, CDR2 SNEGSKA (reference sequence). CDR3 size: 13 residues. CDR3 residues: CSLTNPAFYEQYF. The CDR3, as DNA: TGCAGCTTAACGAACCCAGCCTTCTACGAGCAGTACTTC.

This clonotype was counted at least ten times. This rearrangement joins TRBV7-8 to TRBJ2-7; 7 bases agree with TRBD1. This CDR3 contains 19 residues. The germline CDR1 and CDR2 sequences are SGHVS and FQNEAQ. Trimming took 0 bases from V and 0 from J; bases not matched to a gene: 14. In DNA form, the CDR3 reads TGTGCCAGCAGCTTAGCGCTGGGCAGGGGGTTCTCAAGCTCCTACGAGCAGTACTTC. This encodes CASSLALGRGFSSSYEQYF.

In its sample, this clonotype was seen many times. The chain has TRBV12-3 or TRBV12-4 and TRBJ1-2; no clear D gene. V dropped 2 bases and J dropped 4 bases, with 2 bases sitting between them. The length of the CDR3 is 11 residues. The CDR3 nucleotides read TGTGCCAGCAGTTTATCCTATGGCTACACCTTC. Its protein product is CASSLSYGYTF.

The chain joins TRBV12-3 or TRBV12-4 to TRBJ1-2; TRBD1 matches at 8 bases. CDR3 size: 13 residues. V was clipped by 6 bases and J by 4 bases; unmatched bases: 4. DNA of the CDR3: TGTGCCAGCAGGCTCGGGACAGGCTATGGCTACACCTTC. Translating it yields CASRLGTGYGYTF.